The rows below give T cell receptor beta chains drawn from one sample of a study of cytotoxic CD8 clonotypes in ibrutinib-treated CLL. Profiled with immunoSEQ multiplex PCR; TCRdb holds only in-frame clones, not every one. This sample has about 330,000 clones, with roughly two thirds found just once. The sample here was PBMCs, taken after 36 months of ibrutinib treatment. All receptors come from a human donor with chronic lymphocytic leukemia. Both conserved end residues are part of each CDR3.

V	CDR3
TRBV11-2	CASSLVRSSGRALLF
TRBV25-1	CASSEWGRNEKLFF
TRBV10-2	CASSSNTDTQYF
TRBV7-9	CASSFAAEQFF
TRBV6-1	CASRTGYEQYF
TRBV28	CASSGNRGLRYNEQFF
TRBV5-1	CASSWGAQETQYF
TRBV2	CASSKQRGHEQYF
TRBV27	CASMSLDTQYF
TRBV28	CASSQHRLAEETQYF
TRBV7-2	CASSSGQGFQETQYF
TRBV6-5	CASSYRRYNEQFF
TRBV14	CASSQGPGTGGMESSYEQYF
TRBV21-1	CASRVQGYQETQYF
TRBV18	CASSPTRSSYEQYF
TRBV9	CASSVGSGGHNEQFF
TRBV11-2	CASSLDRVGAGGNNEQFF
TRBV29-1	CSGEDGFTDTQYF
TRBV15	CATSIDRGTDTQYF
TRBV6-4	CASRRTGDYGYTF
TRBV5-1	CASRETTPNYEQYF
TRBV5-1	CASSLHPGGRAYEQYF
TRBV2	CASSALGGRNTEAFF
TRBV30	CAWRDGTVEYF
TRBV18	CASSPGQGRQPQHF
TRBV5-1	CASSQGVGPLGEQYF
TRBV19	CASSMRDRGSRQPQHF
TRBV27	CASSFLSGGNYEQYF
TRBV19	CASSIERPGYTF
TRBV7-8	CASSPGLNTGELFF
TRBV29-1	CSVADRPSGNTIYF
TRBV13	CASSPDSAGEQYF
TRBV4-2	CASSHGTDTEQFF
TRBV18	CASSPPGDRGSGNTIYF
TRBV28	CASSLPGLAGADTQYF
TRBV29-1	CSVDPTGGEQYF
TRBV2	CASRGQGNEKLFF
TRBV9	CASSVDGNSPLHF
TRBV6-6	CASMIESTDTQYF
TRBV5-1	CASSDKLGPYEQYF
TRBV6-1	CASSEGRAPNTEAFF
TRBV5-1	CASSINRGSTDTQYF
TRBV2	CASSEGGESYEQYF
TRBV29-1	CSVVKDYGYTF
TRBV25-1	CASRGTGAYEQYF
TRBV6-4	CASSNIGGGYTF
TRBV28	CASRQGSSGANVLTF
TRBV7-2	CASSISGSYYEQYF
TRBV9	CASSVGTSDFSYNEQFF
TRBV29-1	CSVEDVGFTEAFF
TRBV5-6	CASSREKWSYNEQFF
TRBV5-1	CASSPGQGADTQYF
TRBV10-3	CAIRGQGSGYGYTF
TRBV5-1	CVSKPAGGNYEQYF
TRBV7-9	CASSLTRVADTQYF
TRBV7-2	CASSSFHRDRLYYEQYF
TRBV5-1	CASRDGAGLPWEQYF
TRBV9	CASSPSGAGAYEQYF
TRBV5-1	CASSFPGWGYTF
TRBV7-7	CASSEQGGETQYF